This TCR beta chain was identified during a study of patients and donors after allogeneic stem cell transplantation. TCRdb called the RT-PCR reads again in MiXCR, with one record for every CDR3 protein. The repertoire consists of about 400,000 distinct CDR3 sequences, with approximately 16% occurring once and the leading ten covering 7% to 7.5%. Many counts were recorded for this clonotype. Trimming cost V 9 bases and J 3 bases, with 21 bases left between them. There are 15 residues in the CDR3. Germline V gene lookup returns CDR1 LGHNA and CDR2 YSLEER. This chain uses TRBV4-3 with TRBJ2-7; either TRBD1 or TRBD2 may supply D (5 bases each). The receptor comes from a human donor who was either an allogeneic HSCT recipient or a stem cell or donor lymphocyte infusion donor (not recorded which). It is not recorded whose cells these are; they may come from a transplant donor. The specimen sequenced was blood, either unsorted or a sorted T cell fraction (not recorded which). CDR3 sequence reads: CASRSYALGDYEQYF. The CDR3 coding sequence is TGCGCCAGTCGGTCTTATGCACTAGGGGACTACGAGCAGTACTTC.